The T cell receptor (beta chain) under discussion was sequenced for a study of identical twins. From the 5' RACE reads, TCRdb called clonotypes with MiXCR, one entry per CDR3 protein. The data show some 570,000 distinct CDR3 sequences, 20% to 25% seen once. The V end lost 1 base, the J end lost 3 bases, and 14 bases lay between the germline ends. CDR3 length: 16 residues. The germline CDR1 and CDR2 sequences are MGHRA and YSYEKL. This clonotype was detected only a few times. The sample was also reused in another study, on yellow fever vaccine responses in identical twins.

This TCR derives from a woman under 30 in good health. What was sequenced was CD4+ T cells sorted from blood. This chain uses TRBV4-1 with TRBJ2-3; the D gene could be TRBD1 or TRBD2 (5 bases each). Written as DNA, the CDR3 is TGCGCCAGCAGCCAAGTGTGGGGGAAGGATACAGATACGCAGTATTTT. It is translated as CASSQVWGKDTDTQYF.